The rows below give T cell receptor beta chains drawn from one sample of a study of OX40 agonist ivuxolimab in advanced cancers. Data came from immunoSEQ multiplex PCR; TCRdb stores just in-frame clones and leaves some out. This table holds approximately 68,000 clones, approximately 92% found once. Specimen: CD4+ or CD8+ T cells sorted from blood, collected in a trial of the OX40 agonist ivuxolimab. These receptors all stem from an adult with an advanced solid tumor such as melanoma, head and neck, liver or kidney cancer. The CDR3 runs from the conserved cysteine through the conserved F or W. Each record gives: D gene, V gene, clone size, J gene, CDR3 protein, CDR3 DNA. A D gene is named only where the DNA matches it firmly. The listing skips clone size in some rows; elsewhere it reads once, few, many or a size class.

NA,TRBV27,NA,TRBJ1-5,CASSSWGFNQPQHF,TGTGCCAGCAGTTCATGGGGATTCAATCAGCCCCAGCATTTT
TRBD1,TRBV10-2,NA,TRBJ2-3,CASGDRGTDTQYF,TGCGCCAGCGGGGACAGGGGCACAGATACGCAGTATTTT
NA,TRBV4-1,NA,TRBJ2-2,CASSPPSLHTGELFF,TGCGCCAGCAGTCCCCCTAGCTTACACACCGGGGAGCTGTTTTTT
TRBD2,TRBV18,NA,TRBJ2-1,CASSSDSGGFNEQFF,TGTGCCAGCTCAAGCGATAGCGGGGGGTTTAATGAGCAGTTCTTC
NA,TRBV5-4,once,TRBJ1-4,CASSLAAGEKLFF,TGTGCCAGCAGCTTGGCGGCGGGGGAAAAACTGTTTTTT
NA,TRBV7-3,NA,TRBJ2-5,CASSQGGALETQYF,TGTGCCAGCAGCCAAGGAGGGGCCTTGGAGACCCAGTACTTC
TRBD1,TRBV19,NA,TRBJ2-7,CASQGGQGASYEQYF,TGTGCCAGTCAGGGGGGACAGGGGGCGAGTTACGAGCAGTACTTC
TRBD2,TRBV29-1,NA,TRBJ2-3,CSVVGLAGGRFGTDTQYF,TGCAGCGTTGTGGGGCTAGCGGGGGGGAGATTTGGCACAGATACGCAGTATTTT
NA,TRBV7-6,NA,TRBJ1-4,CASTPVQLATNEKLFF,TGTGCCAGCACCCCGGTGCAGCTTGCAACTAATGAAAAACTGTTTTTT
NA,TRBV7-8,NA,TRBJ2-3,CASRGSLTDTQYF,TGTGCCAGCAGGGGGTCCCTCACAGATACGCAGTATTTT
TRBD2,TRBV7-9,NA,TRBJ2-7,CASSLGTGGSWSYEQYF,TGTGCCAGCAGCTTAGGCACGGGGGGGTCATGGAGCTACGAGCAGTACTTC
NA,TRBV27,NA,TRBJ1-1,CASSLGSNTEAFF,TGTGCCAGCAGTTTAGGGTCGAACACTGAAGCTTTCTTT
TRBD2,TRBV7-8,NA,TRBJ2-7,CASSLAGGTYEQYF,TGTGCCAGCAGCTTAGCCGGGGGGACCTACGAGCAGTACTTC
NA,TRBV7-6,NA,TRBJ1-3,CASSSGGVPLSGNTIYF,TGTGCCAGCAGCTCGGGGGGGGTTCCCCTCTCTGGAAACACCATATATTTT
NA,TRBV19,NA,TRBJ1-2,CASSIGPVGYTF,TGTGCCAGTAGTATAGGTCCAGTTGGCTACACCTTC
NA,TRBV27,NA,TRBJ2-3,CASSFVGGPSTDTQYF,TGTGCCAGCAGTTTTGTGGGGGGGCCGAGCACAGATACGCAGTATTTT
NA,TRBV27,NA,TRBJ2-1,CASRGYLYNEQFF,TGTGCCAGCAGGGGTTACCTCTACAATGAGCAGTTCTTC
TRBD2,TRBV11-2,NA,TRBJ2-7,CASSEPHREGPYEQYF,TGTGCCAGCAGCGAACCCCATAGGGAGGGCCCCTACGAGCAGTACTTC
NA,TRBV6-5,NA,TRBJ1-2,CASSYSWGGDYGYTF,TGTGCCAGCAGTTACTCTTGGGGGGGGGACTATGGCTACACCTTC
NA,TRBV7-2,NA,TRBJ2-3,CASSLGTGSTDTQYF,TGTGCCAGCAGCTTAGGTACGGGGAGCACAGATACGCAGTATTTT
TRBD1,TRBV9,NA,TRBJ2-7,CASSVGDSHSYEQYF,TGTGCCAGCAGCGTAGGGGACAGCCATTCCTACGAGCAGTACTTC
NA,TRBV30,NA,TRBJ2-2,CAWMQDEYGELFF,TGTGCCTGGATGCAGGATGAGTACGGGGAGCTGTTTTTT
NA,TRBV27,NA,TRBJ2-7,CASSSSEEQYF,TGTGCCAGCAGTTCGTCGGAGGAGCAGTACTTC
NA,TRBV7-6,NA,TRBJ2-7,CASSSDGTAEGGSEQYF,TGTGCCAGCAGCTCCGACGGGACGGCCGAAGGGGGTAGTGAGCAGTACTTC
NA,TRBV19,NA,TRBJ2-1,CASRLAAGLSGIDEQFF,TGTGCCAGTAGGTTAGCAGCTGGGCTATCGGGGATTGATGAGCAGTTCTTC
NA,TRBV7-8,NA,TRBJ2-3,CASSLSTDTQYF,TGTGCCAGCAGCCTTAGCACAGATACGCAGTATTTT
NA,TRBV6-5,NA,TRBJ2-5,CASSYSKETQYF,TGTGCCAGCAGTTACTCGAAAGAGACCCAGTACTTC
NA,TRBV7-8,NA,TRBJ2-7,CASSLVSRGWDEQYF,TGTGCCAGCAGCTTAGTGTCCAGGGGCTGGGACGAGCAGTACTTC
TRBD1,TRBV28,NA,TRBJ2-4,CASSLEDRALAKNIQYF,TGTGCCAGCAGTTTAGAGGACAGGGCCTTAGCCAAAAACATTCAGTACTTC
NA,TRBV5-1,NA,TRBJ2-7,CASSLFLGSAYEQYF,TGCGCCAGCAGCTTGTTTTTAGGAAGTGCCTACGAGCAGTACTTC
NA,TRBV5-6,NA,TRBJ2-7,CASSSAGSSYEQYF,TGTGCCAGCAGCTCCGCGGGAAGCTCCTACGAGCAGTACTTC
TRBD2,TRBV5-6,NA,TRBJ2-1,CASSLVASGYNEQFF,TGTGCCAGCAGCTTAGTGGCTAGCGGATACAATGAGCAGTTCTTC
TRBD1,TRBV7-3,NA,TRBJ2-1,CASSLTGAPDEQFF,TGTGCCAGCAGCTTGACAGGGGCCCCCGATGAGCAGTTCTTC
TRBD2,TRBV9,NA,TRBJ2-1,CASSIGLAGVVYNEQFF,TGTGCCAGCAGCATCGGACTAGCGGGGGTGGTCTACAATGAGCAGTTCTTC
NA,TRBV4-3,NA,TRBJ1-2,CASSQEFSDTGLGYGYTF,TGCGCCAGCAGCCAAGAGTTCTCAGATACAGGGTTGGGGTATGGCTACACCTTC
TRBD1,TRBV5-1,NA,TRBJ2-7,CASSVAPGQSSYEQYF,TGCGCCAGCAGCGTGGCCCCGGGACAGTCTTCCTACGAGCAGTACTTC
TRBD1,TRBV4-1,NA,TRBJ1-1,CASSQGQGAGGLKNTEAFF,TGCGCCAGCAGCCAGGGACAGGGGGCAGGAGGGTTGAAGAACACTGAAGCTTTCTTT
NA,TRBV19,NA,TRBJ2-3,CASSIGASEADTQYF,TGTGCCAGTAGTATAGGCGCTAGCGAGGCAGATACGCAGTATTTT
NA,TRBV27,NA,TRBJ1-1,CASSPRTDTAEAFF,TGTGCCAGCAGTCCCCGGACGGATACCGCTGAAGCTTTCTTT
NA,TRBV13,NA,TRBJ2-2,CASSGRTAAANTGELFF,TGTGCCAGCAGCGGTAGAACGGCAGCGGCGAACACCGGGGAGCTGTTTTTT
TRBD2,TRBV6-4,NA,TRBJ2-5,CASSVTRASGASETQYF,TGTGCCAGCAGTGTGACCAGGGCTAGCGGGGCCTCTGAGACCCAGTACTTC
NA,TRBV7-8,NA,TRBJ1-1,CASSSGQRNTEAFF,TGTGCCAGCAGCTCCGGACAGAGGAACACTGAAGCTTTCTTT
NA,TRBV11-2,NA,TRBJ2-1,CASSSFRLNYNEQFF,TGTGCCAGCAGCTCCTTTAGGCTAAACTACAATGAGCAGTTCTTC
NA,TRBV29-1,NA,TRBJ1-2,CSAVGGAYGYTF,TGCAGCGCTGTTGGGGGAGCCTATGGCTACACCTTC
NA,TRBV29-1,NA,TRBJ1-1,CSVEDRLSAAEPNTEAFF,TGCAGCGTTGAAGATCGACTCTCAGCAGCCGAGCCTAACACTGAAGCTTTCTTT
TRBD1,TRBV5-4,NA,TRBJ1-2,CASRSGTVYNGYTF,TGTGCCAGCAGATCCGGGACAGTGTATAATGGCTACACCTTC
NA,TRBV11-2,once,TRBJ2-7,CASSLAESDYEQYF,TGTGCCAGCAGCTTAGCGGAGTCAGACTACGAGCAGTACTTC
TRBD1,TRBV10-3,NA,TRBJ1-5,CAISETGTGEKPQHF,TGTGCCATCAGTGAGACCGGGACAGGGGAGAAGCCCCAGCATTTT
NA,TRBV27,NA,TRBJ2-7,CASRNQGGVYEQYF,TGTGCCAGCAGGAACCAGGGGGGAGTCTACGAGCAGTACTTC
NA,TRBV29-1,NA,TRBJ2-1,CSERGPKNEQFF,TGCAGCGAGAGGGGCCCAAAAAATGAGCAGTTCTTC
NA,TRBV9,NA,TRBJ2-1,CASSVGPREADEQFF,TGTGCCAGCAGCGTAGGTCCTAGGGAGGCCGATGAGCAGTTCTTC
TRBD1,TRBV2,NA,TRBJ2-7,CASRGTGMDEQYF,TGTGCCAGCAGGGGGACAGGAATGGACGAGCAGTACTTC
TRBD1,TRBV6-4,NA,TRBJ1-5,CASSDGQGGNQPQHF,TGTGCCAGCAGTGATGGACAGGGAGGAAATCAGCCCCAGCATTTT
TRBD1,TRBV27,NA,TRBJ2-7,CASAPGTGATYEQYF,TGTGCCAGCGCCCCCGGGACAGGGGCCACCTACGAGCAGTACTTC
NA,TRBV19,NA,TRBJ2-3,CASTPSGSYTDTQYF,TGTGCCAGTACCCCGAGCGGCTCCTACACAGATACGCAGTATTTT
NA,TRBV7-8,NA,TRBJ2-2,CASSPIYRDAGELFF,TGTGCCAGCAGCCCGATTTACAGGGACGCCGGGGAGCTGTTTTTT
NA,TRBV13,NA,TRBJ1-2,CASSLGQAVVYGYTF,TGTGCCAGCAGCTTAGGACAGGCGGTAGTCTATGGCTACACCTTC
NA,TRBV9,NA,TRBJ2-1,CASSESGGIPKNEQFF,TGTGCCAGCAGCGAAAGTGGTGGGATCCCTAAAAATGAGCAGTTCTTC